Listed here are 28 T cell receptor beta chains from one sample, sequenced in a study of T cells in tumors after PD-1 blockade. The repertoire was sequenced with immunoSEQ multiplex PCR; TCRdb's copy has only in-frame clones and lacks some. This sample yields tens of thousands of clones, of which roughly 80% are seen a single time; roughly 9.4% belongs to the top ten. The sequenced sample was PBMCs, obtained before anti-PD-1 therapy. These receptors were obtained from a human donor with advanced basal cell or squamous cell carcinoma (not recorded which).

The chain is built from TRBV5-1 and TRBJ2-3, with D unresolved. From germline, CDR1 is SGHRS and CDR2 YFSETQ. CDR3 length: 15 amino acids. The V end was cut by 0 bases, the J end by 0 bases, with 8 bases between. CDR3 loop: CASSLAEFSTDTQYF. As DNA, the CDR3 is TGCGCCAGCAGCTTGGCAGAGTTTAGCACAGATACGCAGTATTTT.

The chain joins TRBV7-2 to TRBJ2-7; 9 nucleotides line up with TRBD2. The germline V gene has CDR1 SGHTA and CDR2 FQGNSA. There are 15 residues in the CDR3. The J segment lost 4 bases and the V segment lost 4 bases, leaving 8 bases of the junction unmatched. The CDR3 reads CASSWSGSGGYEQYF. The CDR3 bases are TGTGCCAGCAGCTGGAGTGGTAGCGGGGGTTACGAGCAGTACTTC.

The CDR3 DNA follows: TGTGCCAGCAGTGAACAGGTCCTACATGGCTACACCTTC. This gives the protein CASSEQVLHGYTF. The chain carries TRBV6-1 and TRBJ1-2; no reliable D call. Germline CDR1 and CDR2: MNHNS and SASEGT. Trimming removed 2 bases from V and 6 bases from J, with 10 bases in between. This CDR3 region has 13 residues.

V gene TRBV6-1 combines with J gene TRBJ1-2; D is uncertain. The CDR3 is made up of 15 amino acids. The V gene's germline CDR1 is MNHNS and CDR2 SASEGT. V was cut by 1 base and J by 2 bases, with 11 bases left in between. The CDR3 nucleotides are TGTGCCAGCAGTGAAGAATGGTTACAGAACTATGGCTACACCTTC. It specifies CASSEEWLQNYGYTF.

This chain joins TRBV19 and TRBJ2-5; TRBD2 is a possible D gene (6 bases). CDR1 and CDR2 (germline): LNHDA, SQIVND (reference sequence). Between the trimmed V and J ends, which lost 4 bases and 5 bases, there was a span of 17 bases. This CDR3 is 15 amino acids long. CDR3 region: CASSRDRDSRETQYF. The CDR3 DNA sequence: TGTGCCAGTAGTAGGGACCGGGACTCCCGGGAGACCCAGTACTTC. Combining the CDR3 with reference TRBV19 and TRBJ2-5 gives the whole variable domain DGGITQSPKYLFRKEGQNVTLSCEQNLNHDAMYWYRQDPGQGLRLIYYSQIVNDFQKGDIAEGYSVSREKKESFPLTVTSAQKNPTAFYLCASSRDRDSRETQYFGPGTRLLVL.

This chain links TRBV29-1 with TRBJ2-1, with TRBD2 identical over 10 bases. V lost 7 bases and J lost 9; bases outside the gene matches: 9. Germline CDR1 is SQVTM and CDR2 is ANQGSEA. There are 13 residues in the CDR3. CDR3 residues: CSGRASGSPEQFF. CDR3 bases: TGCAGCGGCCGGGCTAGCGGGAGTCCTGAGCAGTTCTTC.

CDR3 DNA sequence: TGCAGCGTCCACAGTGGGAACAGGCCCTACGAGCAGTACTTC. This encodes CSVHSGNRPYEQYF. The gene calls are TRBV29-1 and TRBJ2-7, with D maybe TRBD1 (5 bases). Trimming removed 6 bases at V and 2 bases at J, with 17 bases between. From germline, CDR1 is SQVTM and CDR2 ANQGSEA. The length of the CDR3 is 14 residues.

The genes are TRBV29-1 and TRBJ2-7, with 10 bases identical to TRBD1. Germline CDR1 SQVTM, CDR2 ANQGSEA. Trimming cost V 6 bases and J 1 base; bases outside gene matches: 3. The CDR3 has 13 amino acids. This CDR3 reads CSVSGQGSYEQYF. CDR3 sequence (DNA): TGCAGCGTGTCGGGACAGGGGTCCTACGAGCAGTACTTC.

The V call is TRBV9, the J call TRBJ2-5, with D perhaps matching TRBD1 (5 bases). Germline assignment: CDR1 SGDLS and CDR2 YYNGEE. There are 16 residues in the CDR3. The V gene lost 4 bases and the J gene lost 2 bases, with 18 bases spanning the gap. The CDR3 coding sequence is TGTGCCAGCAGCTCTGGTCAGGCAGGGTGGCAAGAGACCCAGTACTTC. This codes for CASSSGQAGWQETQYF.

This chain links TRBV2 with TRBJ2-5; D possibly corresponds to TRBD2 (7 bases). CDR1 is SNHLY and CDR2 is FYNNEI in the germline V gene. V was shortened by 6 bases and J by 0 bases, with 17 bases between the two germline ends. The CDR3 runs 16 residues. CDR3 DNA sequence: TGTGCCAGCAGGGCCGCTAGGGGGGGGTACCAAGAGACCCAGTACTTC. Its translation is CASRAARGGYQETQYF.

The chain combines TRBV3-1 (or the pseudogene TRBV3-2) with TRBJ1-2; D is possibly TRBD1 (5 bases). CDR1 and CDR2 (germline): LGHDT, YNNKEL (reference sequence). Trimming pared 0 bases from V and 0 bases from J, leaving 8 bases between. This CDR3 has 15 residues. The CDR3 DNA is TGTGCCAGCAGCCAAGAAGGGACGGCTAACTATGGCTACACCTTC. This encodes CASSQEGTANYGYTF.

J is TRBJ2-1 and V is TRBV18, with 11 bases identical to TRBD2. After removal of 3 bases from V and 7 bases from J, the junction contained 5 bases not matched to a gene. The CDR3 is 15 amino acids. Germline lookup yields CDR1 KGHSH and CDR2 LQKENI. The CDR3 sequence is CASSPFSGRGNEQFF. The CDR3 DNA sequence: TGTGCCAGCTCACCCTTTAGCGGGAGGGGGAATGAGCAGTTCTTC.

This chain uses TRBV3-1 (or the pseudogene TRBV3-2) with TRBJ2-4; 7 nucleotides align to TRBD2. The germline V gene encodes CDR1 LGHDT and CDR2 YNNKEL (reference sequence). With V trimmed by 4 bases and J by 6 bases, 0 bases remained unmatched. This CDR3 has 12 amino acids. CDR3 coding DNA: TGTGCCAGCAGCCCGGGGGGAAACATTCAGTACTTC. Its protein is CASSPGGNIQYF.

This clone was recorded once. V and J are TRBV7-4 and TRBJ1-5; D is possibly TRBD1 (6 bases). There are 13 residues in the CDR3. The germline CDR1 and CDR2 sequences are SGHVT and SQSDAQ. Trimming stripped 5 bases from V and 2 bases from J, with 7 bases between. In nucleotides, the CDR3 is TGTGCCAGCAGCAACAGGGGCAATCAGCCCCAGCATTTT. As protein: CASSNRGNQPQHF.

The chain links TRBV3-1 (or the pseudogene TRBV3-2) to TRBJ1-5; D not certain. V was cut by 0 bases and J by 8 bases, with 8 bases left in between. The CDR3 sequence is 13 residues long. The germline V gene has CDR1 LGHDT and CDR2 YNNKEL (reference sequence). Here the CDR3 DNA reads TGTGCCAGCAGCCAAGATGCCTATAAGCCCCAGCATTTT. Protein product: CASSQDAYKPQHF.

This sequence joins TRBV27 and TRBJ2-7, with 12 nucleotides matching TRBD1. Gene TRBJ2-5 matches the end of the DNA better, so the J call may be wrong. CDR1 is MNHEY, CDR2 SMNVEV, per germline (reference sequence). The CDR3 is 15 amino acids. The CDR3 DNA reads TGTGCCAGCAGTTCCGGGACAGGGGGCGTAGAGACCCAGTACTTC. Its protein is CASSSGTGGVETQYF.

About this clone itself: This CDR3 is also generated by other DNA sequences in the sample. The chain has TRBV5-6 and TRBJ1-1, with D maybe TRBD1 (5 bases). Trimming cost V 0 bases and J 5 bases, with 11 bases left between them. This CDR3 comprises 14 residues. Germline V CDR1 and CDR2: SGHDT, YYEEEE. CDR3 sequence reads: CASSLGRGRTEAFF. The CDR3 DNA sequence: TGTGCCAGCAGCTTGGGTCGGGGACGGACTGAAGCTTTCTTT.

This clone showed up just a few times. The V call is TRBV2, the J call TRBJ1-5; D unresolved. Per germline, CDR1 SNHLY and CDR2 FYNNEI. The V gene lost 5 bases and the J gene lost 1 base, with 9 bases spanning the gap. The CDR3 extends over 14 amino acids. DNA for the CDR3: TGTGCCAGCAGTACTAATCCAAGCAATCAGCCCCAGCATTTT. Its protein is CASSTNPSNQPQHF.

This sequence joins TRBV2 and TRBJ2-5; no definite D call. The CDR3 runs to 16 residues. Trimming left V 4 bases short and J 4 bases short, with 19 bases between. Germline V gene data show CDR1 as SNHLY and CDR2 as FYNNEI. CDR3 loop: CASSGGKAPQVETQYF. The CDR3, as DNA: TGTGCCAGCAGTGGGGGAAAGGCCCCCCAAGTAGAGACCCAGTACTTC.

V and J are TRBV9 and TRBJ1-4; no firm D call. Between the trimmed V and J ends, which lost 0 bases and 5 bases, there was a span of 11 bases. CDR1 is SGDLS, CDR2 YYNGEE, per germline. The CDR3 contains 15 residues. The CDR3 here is CASSVAGSLNEKLFF. In DNA, the CDR3 is TGTGCCAGCAGCGTAGCCGGGAGCTTAAATGAAAAACTGTTTTTT.

The V and J genes are TRBV18 and TRBJ1-5; perhaps TRBD1 as D (6 bases). The germline gives CDR1 KGHSH, CDR2 LQKENI. V lost 6 bases and J lost 5, with 20 bases in between. CDR3 size: 16 residues. The CDR3 here is CASSEQRQGFHQPQHF. The CDR3 coding sequence is TGTGCCAGCTCCGAGCAGCGGCAGGGGTTCCATCAGCCCCAGCATTTT. The full variable domain, completed using reference TRBV18 and TRBJ1-5, is NAGVMQNPRHLVRRRGQEARLRCSPMKGHSHVYWYRQLPEEGLKFMVYLQKENIIDESGMPKERFSAEFPKEGPSILRIQQVVRGDSAAYFCASSEQRQGFHQPQHFGDGTRLSIL.

This clone was seen once. V and J are TRBV6-5 and TRBJ2-7; 8 bases fit TRBD2. The V gene end was trimmed by 5 bases and the J gene end by 6 bases; junction bases not matched to a gene: 12. This CDR3 has 15 amino acids. In germline, CDR1 is MNHEY, CDR2 SVGAGI. CDR3 bases: TGTGCCAGCAGTCAGATAGCGGGAAAAGGAGCCGAGCAGTACTTC. It codes for CASSQIAGKGAEQYF.

This clone has only one observation. The J gene is TRBJ1-1, the V gene TRBV5-6; D remains ambiguous. Germline CDR1 reads SGHDT; CDR2 reads YYEEEE. CDR3 length: 16 amino acids. V was shortened by 2 bases and J by 4 bases, with 18 bases between the two germline ends. The DNA of the CDR3 is TGTGCCAGCAGCTTCCGGCTCGGGCTGGAGGGCACTGAAGCTTTCTTT. As protein: CASSFRLGLEGTEAFF.

This chain uses TRBV9 with TRBJ1-2; 9 positions match TRBD1. Germline values: CDR1 SGDLS, CDR2 YYNGEE. Trimming at V came to 3 bases and at J to 3 bases, leaving 15 bases not matched to a gene. The CDR3 spans 18 residues. CDR3 nucleotide sequence: TGTGCCAGCAGCGCTACCGGAGGACAGGGGTTCTTTTACTATGGCTACACCTTC. This sequence encodes CASSATGGQGFFYYGYTF.

This clone was counted a few times. The gene calls are TRBV5-1 and TRBJ1-5; weak D call: TRBD1 (5 bases). The V end was cut by 4 bases, the J end by 4 bases, with 15 bases between. The CDR3 contains 15 residues. Germline values: CDR1 SGHRS, CDR2 YFSETQ. Here the CDR3 reads CASSPAGDPNQPQHF. DNA of the CDR3: TGCGCCAGCAGCCCGGCGGGGGACCCAAATCAGCCCCAGCATTTT.

This clone was seen only once. J is TRBJ2-5 and V is TRBV19; no clear D gene. CDR1 and CDR2 (germline): LNHDA, SQIVND (reference sequence). V lost 4 bases to trimming and J lost 1 base, with 7 bases between them. The CDR3 length is 13 residues. This CDR3 is CASSRQGQETQYF. The CDR3 DNA is TGTGCCAGTAGTAGACAAGGCCAAGAGACCCAGTACTTC.

The sample holds one count of this clone. The J gene is TRBJ2-5, the V gene TRBV5-1; TRBD2 matches 8 bases. J was trimmed by 1 base and V by 5 bases; bases with no gene match: 10. The CDR3 consists of 16 residues. From germline, CDR1 is SGHRS and CDR2 YFSETQ. The CDR3 bases are TGCGCCAGCAGTCGAGGCGAGCGGGGGCCCCAAGAGACCCAGTACTTC. It yields the protein CASSRGERGPQETQYF.

The J gene is TRBJ1-1, the V gene TRBV5-8, with 7 bases that match TRBD1. The CDR3 has 15 residues. V gave up 3 bases and J gave up 0 bases; unmatched junction bases: 5. The germline V gene encodes CDR1 SGHTS and CDR2 YDEGEE. The CDR3 sequence: CASSYRTGMNTEAFF. CDR3 DNA: TGTGCCAGCAGCTACCGGACAGGAATGAACACTGAAGCTTTCTTT.